Shown below are 31 T cell receptor beta chains from a single sample sequenced in a study of T cell clones after liver transplantation. Sequencing was performed with immunoSEQ multiplex PCR; in TCRdb, only in-frame clones are kept and a portion is missing. The sample consists of about 76,000 clones, around four fifths of them appearing once. The sequencing here drew on CD4+ T cells from blood, taken at the 22-month timepoint. These receptors originate from a human patient who received a liver transplant. Some T cells may arise from the graft donor.

This rearrangement joins TRBV7-2 to TRBJ1-1; D ambiguous. V was pared by 1 base and J by 6 bases, with 9 bases between. The CDR3 runs 13 residues. CDR1 and CDR2 (germline): SGHTA, FQGNSA. CDR3 in DNA: TGTGCCAGCAGCTTAGTAGGGAAGGCTGAAGCTTTCTTT. Its protein is CASSLVGKAEAFF.

This clone was observed once. The rearrangement links TRBV5-4 to TRBJ1-1, with D perhaps TRBD1 (5 bases). The CDR3 extends over 13 amino acids. V lost 1 base, J lost 10 bases, and 14 bases lay in between. CDR1 is SGHNT and CDR2 is YYREEE in the germline V gene (reference sequence). The CDR3 region is CASSLQGVFGAFF. The CDR3 DNA reads as TGTGCCAGCAGCTTGCAAGGGGTCTTCGGAGCTTTCTTT.

The CDR3 loop is CASSPQGQGAGELFF. Written as DNA, the CDR3 is TGTGCCAGCAGCCCCCAGGGACAGGGAGCCGGGGAGCTGTTTTTT. This chain connects TRBV7-2 to TRBJ2-2; 9 bases are shared with TRBD1. The V and J ends lost 5 bases and 6 bases, in that order; junction bases with no gene match: 7. The CDR3 totals 15 residues. Germline lookup yields CDR1 SGHTA and CDR2 FQGNSA.

Points on this clone: The same CDR3 arises from other DNA sequences in this sample as well. This sequence joins TRBV5-1 and TRBJ2-7, with TRBD1 matching 9 bases. This CDR3 spans 14 amino acids. CDR1 and CDR2 (germline): SGHRS, YFSETQ. V was clipped by 4 bases and J by 2 bases; unmatched bases: 4. CDR3 coding DNA: TGCGCCAGCAGCCTGGGACAGGGCGCCTACGAGCAGTACTTC. As protein: CASSLGQGAYEQYF.

The CDR3 protein is CATSRGPDTQYF. In DNA, the CDR3 is TGTGCCACCAGCAGAGGGCCAGATACGCAGTATTTT. This chain joins TRBV15 and TRBJ2-3; D unclear. Trimming removed 1 base from V and 4 bases from J, with 3 bases in between. Germline V gives CDR1 LNHNV, CDR2 YYDKDF (reference sequence). This CDR3 is built from 12 residues.

The chain links TRBV7-2 to TRBJ2-7; no definite D call. Germline CDR1 SGHTA, CDR2 FQGNSA. Deletions cut 2 bases from V and 7 bases from J, with 12 bases between. The CDR3 spans 13 residues. DNA for the CDR3: TGTGCCAGCAGCTTATATATCGAGAGTGAGCAGTACTTC. It yields the protein CASSLYIESEQYF.

The chain recombines TRBV27 with TRBJ2-1; weak D call: TRBD1 (6 bases). Germline V gene lookup returns CDR1 MNHEY and CDR2 SMNVEV (reference sequence). Trimming removed 7 bases at V and 8 bases at J, with 15 bases between. The CDR3 spans 13 residues. The CDR3 spells CASTGGPMDEQFF. The DNA of the CDR3 is TGTGCCAGCACTGGGGGCCCGATGGATGAGCAGTTCTTC.

The V gene is TRBV2, the J gene TRBJ2-1, with a possible D match to TRBD2 (6 bases). V was trimmed by 7 bases and J by 5 bases, leaving 15 bases between them. The germline gives CDR1 SNHLY, CDR2 FYNNEI. CDR3 length equals 14 residues. CDR3 in DNA: TGTGCCAGCAAGACGGGACTCCTAAACAATGAGCAGTTCTTC. It encodes CASKTGLLNNEQFF.

This chain uses TRBV19 with TRBJ1-6; TRBD1 might be the D (6 bases). The CDR3 is made up of 16 amino acids. Germline V gene sequence: CDR1 LNHDA, CDR2 SQIVND (reference sequence). V was shortened by 6 bases and J by 0 bases, with 12 bases between the two germline ends. DNA of the CDR3: TGTGCCAGTAGCGGGGACATCAGCTCCTATAATTCACCCCTCCACTTT. It specifies CASSGDISSYNSPLHF.

This clone was found a few times. The V call is TRBV5-4, the J call TRBJ2-3; a weak D match, TRBD1 (5 bases). Per the germline V gene, CDR1 is SGHNT and CDR2 is YYREEE (reference sequence). The CDR3 contains 14 residues. Trimming removed 4 bases from V and 6 bases from J, with 15 bases in between. CDR3 in DNA: TGTGCCAGCAGCCCGAGTGGGGCGGAGGATACGCAGTATTTT. Its protein is CASSPSGAEDTQYF. The full variable domain, its missing parts supplied by reference TRBV5-4 and TRBJ2-3, is ETGVTQSPTHLIKTRGQQVTLRCSSQSGHNTVSWYQQALGQGPQFIFQYYREEENGRGNFPPRFSGLQFPNYSSELNVNALELDDSALYLCASSPSGAEDTQYFGPGTRLTVL.

This chain connects TRBV9 to TRBJ1-1; possible D gene TRBD1, 6 bases. The CDR3 totals 14 residues. V lost 2 bases and J lost 3, with 11 bases in between. In germline, CDR1 is SGDLS, CDR2 YYNGEE. The CDR3 DNA is TGTGCCAGCAGCGTCGTGGACAGCTACACTGAAGCTTTCTTT. This gives the protein CASSVVDSYTEAFF. Full variable domain (rest looked up from reference TRBV9 and TRBJ1-1): DSGVTQTPKHLITATGQRVTLRCSPRSGDLSVYWYQQSLDQGLQFLIQYYNGEERAKGNILERFSAQQFPDLHSELNLSSLELGDSALYFCASSVVDSYTEAFFGQGTRLTVV.

The chain employs TRBV5-6 and TRBJ1-5, with D maybe TRBD1 (5 bases). Germline loops: CDR1 SGHDT, CDR2 YYEEEE. Trimming stripped 4 bases from V and 9 bases from J, with 14 bases between. The CDR3 length is 13 residues. The CDR3 sequence: CASSTRDEGPQHF. As DNA, the CDR3 is TGTGCCAGCAGCACCCGGGACGAGGGGCCCCAGCATTTT.

The chain has TRBV27 and TRBJ2-3; D perhaps matches TRBD1 (6 bases). Per the germline V gene, CDR1 is MNHEY and CDR2 is SMNVEV (reference sequence). V shed 2 bases and J shed 3 bases, with 12 bases lying between them. The CDR3 length is 15 residues. CDR3 nucleotides: TGTGCCAGCAGTTTACAGGGGATGGGTACAGATACGCAGTATTTT. This sequence encodes CASSLQGMGTDTQYF.

The chain recombines TRBV19 with TRBJ2-1, with 14 nucleotides matching TRBD2. Germline V gene lookup returns CDR1 LNHDA and CDR2 SQIVND (reference sequence). The CDR3 consists of 16 residues. The ends lost 10 bases at V and 8 bases at J; junction bases unmatched: 13. The CDR3 DNA reads TGTGCCACCATAAAAAGGACTAGCGGGAGGCGATATGAGCAGTTCTTC. Amino acids: CATIKRTSGRRYEQFF.

This chain uses TRBV27 with TRBJ2-7; tentatively, D is TRBD2 (5 bases). Germline CDR1 reads MNHEY; CDR2 reads SMNVEV (reference sequence). The CDR3 consists of 14 residues. The V gene lost 3 bases and the J gene lost 2 bases, with 11 bases spanning the gap. The CDR3, as DNA: TGTGCCAGCAGTTTTCGCTCGGAGGCCTACGAGCAGTACTTC. Its protein product is CASSFRSEAYEQYF.

At least ten counts were recorded for this clone. The rearrangement links TRBV2 to TRBJ1-1, with 7 nucleotides matching TRBD1. The CDR3 contains 14 residues. In germline, CDR1 is SNHLY, CDR2 FYNNEI. Losses at the gene ends were 6 bases for V and 4 bases for J; bases not matched to a gene: 8. CDR3 sequence (DNA): TGTGCCAGCAGCCGGGACAGCAGGCGCACTGAAGCTTTCTTT. This encodes CASSRDSRRTEAFF.

The chain is built from TRBV29-1 and TRBJ1-6; 8 bases align to TRBD1. V dropped 5 bases and J dropped 2; count of bases not matched to a gene: 8. CDR1 and CDR2 from the germline V gene are SQVTM and ANQGSEA. The CDR3 covers 16 residues. CDR3 nucleotides: TGCAGCGTTACCGACAGGGGAGGACCCTATAATTCACCCCTCCACTTT. This encodes CSVTDRGGPYNSPLHF.

The rearrangement links TRBV29-1 to TRBJ2-3; 8 nucleotides line up with TRBD1. Germline lookup yields CDR1 SQVTM and CDR2 ANQGSEA. V lost 7 bases, J lost 3 bases, and 6 bases stayed unmatched. The CDR3 sequence is 13 residues long. CDR3 protein: CSADRGGTDTQYF. The CDR3 DNA is TGCAGCGCCGACAGGGGTGGGACAGATACGCAGTATTTT.

This rearrangement joins TRBV5-1 to TRBJ1-4; 8 nucleotides align to TRBD1. This CDR3 region has 14 residues. From germline, CDR1 is SGHRS and CDR2 YFSETQ. With 4 bases clipped from V and 4 bases from J, the junction kept 3 bases outside the gene matches. The CDR3 region has the DNA TGCGCCAGCAGCCGACAGGGGTTTAATGAAAAACTGTTTTTT. Residues: CASSRQGFNEKLFF.

This clone turned up a few times. V and J are TRBV6-5 and TRBJ1-4; possibly TRBD1 for D (5 bases). Trimming removed 5 bases at V and 2 bases at J, with 9 bases between. This CDR3 comprises 14 residues. Germline CDR1 MNHEY, CDR2 SVGAGI. The CDR3: CASSAGRTNEKLFF. The CDR3 region has the DNA TGTGCCAGCAGTGCAGGGCGGACTAATGAAAAACTGTTTTTT.

This clone was picked up a small number of times. The chain uses TRBV2 and TRBJ2-3, with TRBD1 matching 8 bases. The CDR3 length is 15 residues. In germline, CDR1 is SNHLY, CDR2 FYNNEI. The ends lost 6 bases at V and 3 bases at J; junction bases unmatched: 8. In DNA form, the CDR3 reads TGTGCCAGCAGATGGACAGGGAAGGGGACAGATACGCAGTATTTT. This sequence encodes CASRWTGKGTDTQYF.

The chain couples TRBV4-2 to TRBJ1-5; 8 bases agree with TRBD1. CDR3 size: 16 residues. CDR1 and CDR2 (germline): LGHNA, YNFKEQ. J lost 2 bases, V lost 1 base, and 4 bases had no gene match. CDR3 residues: CASSQAGQGGNQPQHF. CDR3 DNA sequence: TGTGCCAGCAGCCAAGCCGGACAGGGTGGCAATCAGCCCCAGCATTTT.

The chain couples TRBV2 to TRBJ2-7; tentative D call: TRBD1 (5 bases). The CDR3 covers 15 residues. CDR1 and CDR2 (germline): SNHLY, FYNNEI. V dropped 3 bases and J dropped 5 bases, with 17 bases sitting between them. The CDR3: CASSEQPRKGDEQYF. The CDR3 DNA reads as TGTGCCAGCAGTGAGCAGCCGAGAAAAGGGGACGAGCAGTACTTC.

The V and J genes are TRBV5-1 and TRBJ1-1; 8 nucleotides agree with TRBD1. Trimming cost V 3 bases and J 1 base; bases outside gene matches: 2. Germline V gene sequence: CDR1 SGHRS, CDR2 YFSETQ. The CDR3 is 14 residues long. The chain's CDR3 is CASSSGTGNTEAFF. The CDR3 nucleotides read TGCGCCAGCAGCTCCGGGACAGGGAACACTGAAGCTTTCTTT.

CDR3 region: CASSTANWGGGETQYF. In DNA form, the CDR3 reads TGTGCCAGCAGCACCGCGAATTGGGGTGGGGGAGAGACCCAGTACTTC. The rearrangement joins TRBV11-2 to TRBJ2-5; D tentatively reads TRBD1 or TRBD2 (5 bases each). V was cut by 5 bases and J by 4 bases, with 20 bases left in between. Germline V lookup: CDR1 SGHAT, CDR2 FQNNGV. This CDR3 is built from 16 residues.

This clone was detected only once. This chain joins TRBV7-3 and TRBJ2-3; 10 bases are shared with TRBD2. Per germline, CDR1 SGHTA and CDR2 FQGTGA. The CDR3 extends over 15 amino acids. Losses at the gene ends were 5 bases for V and 5 bases for J; bases not matched to a gene: 7. The CDR3 sequence is CASSPIAGGLDTQYF. In DNA form, the CDR3 reads TGTGCCAGCAGCCCAATAGCGGGAGGTTTAGATACGCAGTATTTT.

The chain has TRBV4-1 and TRBJ2-2; D is perhaps TRBD1 or TRBD2 (6 bases each). CDR3 length: 15 residues. Germline CDR1 and CDR2: MGHRA and YSYEKL. V was cut by 7 bases and J by 3 bases, with 15 bases left in between. The chain's CDR3 is CASTSWGADTGELFF. The CDR3 DNA reads as TGCGCCAGCACCTCCTGGGGGGCGGACACCGGGGAGCTGTTTTTT.

The rearrangement uses TRBV19 and TRBJ1-5, with D maybe TRBD1 (5 bases). Germline CDR1 and CDR2: LNHDA and SQIVND (reference sequence). Between the trimmed V and J ends, which lost 5 bases and 6 bases, there was a span of 17 bases. This CDR3 comprises 15 residues. CDR3 nucleotide sequence: TGTGCCAGTAGTCCACTACCGGCGGGGGGTCAGCCCCAGCATTTT. Protein: CASSPLPAGGQPQHF.

The chain recombines TRBV28 with TRBJ1-2; 8 positions agree with TRBD1. This CDR3 has 15 residues. Trimming removed 2 bases from V and 7 bases from J; junction bases left unmatched: 9. Looked up from germline, CDR1 is MDHEN and CDR2 is SYDVKM. The CDR3 sequence is CASSLRTGLKGGYTF. CDR3 in DNA: TGTGCCAGCAGTTTACGGACAGGGCTCAAGGGTGGCTACACCTTC.

CDR3 in DNA: TGCGCCAGCAGCTTAGACAGGGACGCGACAGATACGCAGTATTTT. This codes for CASSLDRDATDTQYF. The chain carries TRBV5-1 and TRBJ2-3; TRBD1 matches 7 bases. The germline CDR1 and CDR2 sequences are SGHRS and YFSETQ. The CDR3 has 15 amino acids. After removal of 2 bases from V and 3 bases from J, the junction contained 6 bases not matched to a gene.

To note about this clone: Other nucleotide sequences from this sample produce the same CDR3. The genes are TRBV21-1 and TRBJ1-2. TRBV21-1 is a known pseudogene. The CDR3 extends over 12 amino acids. For the CDR3, the DNA is TGTGCTAGCAGCAAAGCCCGACGGGGCTACACCTTC. This encodes CASSKARRGYTF.